This TCR beta chain was sequenced for a study of regulatory T cells in long-lasting Graves disease. The study, taken as a whole, reports: Segments TRBV28, TRBJ1-2 and TRBJ2-5 showed preferential usage in persistent disease. Comparison showed that persistent patients shared more public clonotypes (roughly 2,700) than new patients (roughly 1,000).

The sample holds many counts of this clonotype. What it binds is unknown. Building the TCR beta libraries relied on iRepertoire HTBI primers, and CDR3 regions underwent Arm-PCR. Each CDR3 protein gets one entry after TCRdb re-called the multiplex PCR reads with MiXCR. The data hold fewer than 550,000 distinct CDR3 sequences, with about a sixth observed a single time. Trimming took 4 bases from V and 4 from J; bases not matched to a gene: 7. Per the germline V gene, CDR1 is SEHNR and CDR2 is FQNEAQ (reference sequence). This CDR3 contains 14 residues. Time point denoted: newly diagnosed GD, antithyroid drugs for less than 3 months. PBMC-extracted RNA yielded the TCR library. A blood draw put around 9.1 milliliters of peripheral blood into EDTA tubes. These data were also reused for a study on T cells in Graves' hyperthyroidism and ophthalmopathy. As that report states: Most expanded thyroid clonotypes above 0.001 recurred in blood.

The chain recombines TRBV7-9 with TRBJ2-7, with 7 positions matching TRBD2. The specimen comprised peripheral blood mononuclear cells (PBMCs), sampled at new diagnosis, from a patient treated with antithyroid drugs. The sequence was collected from a woman between 18 and 30 years old with Graves disease. CDR3 sequence reads: CASSSLGEGYEQYF. The DNA for the CDR3 is TGTGCCAGCAGCTCCCTGGGGGAGGGGTACGAGCAGTACTTC. The complete variable domain, with remaining parts taken from reference TRBV7-9 and TRBJ2-7, reads DTGVSQNPRHKITKRGQNVTFRCDPISEHNRLYWYRQTLGQGPEFLTYFQNEAQLEKSRLLSDRFSAERPKGSFSTLEIQRTEQGDSAMYLCASSSLGEGYEQYFGPGTRLTVT.